The source of this T cell receptor (beta chain) is a study of blood T cell repertoires in COVID-19. Across the whole study: Collection of acute and convalescent COVID-19 samples took place in the United States, Italy and Spain. Sample material is recorded as cDNA or gDNA derived from T cells, B-cell-depleted T cells, or PBMCs.

Under the authors' procedure: Estimation of nucleated cell counts was performed using reference gene primer amplification. Profiling relied on immunoSEQ multiplex PCR, and the TCRdb table lists in-frame clones only, not all of them. D and trimming were read from the DNA, whereas the V and J calls and clone size are those reported in that table. In the table there are 90,000 to 150,000 clones, 80% to 90% of which are singletons. Specimen: peripheral blood. This receptor was identified in an older man with active or convalescent COVID-19.

Here the CDR3 reads CASSPGSLNSNQPQHF. CDR3 in DNA: TGTGCCAGTAGCCCCGGGTCCCTCAATAGCAATCAGCCCCAGCATTTT. This chain connects TRBV19 to TRBJ1-5; D not certain. The CDR3 has 16 amino acids. V lost 6 bases to trimming and J lost 0 bases, with 15 bases between them. Per the germline V gene, CDR1 is LNHDA and CDR2 is SQIVND (reference sequence).